The present entry profiles one T cell receptor (beta chain) with its context. Its antigen is currently not known. This may arise from a read error, as a much more abundant clone is one base away. Sequencing was performed on an Illumina HiSeq 2500. TCR beta libraries were prepared by quantitative 5'-RACE with molecular barcodes. Per the source publication's procedure: To identify disease-linked TCR variants, a new computational method was used, one built on a probabilistic model of VDJ rearrangement. TCRdb trimmed the raw reads at Q25, called clones with MiXCR and kept productive beta chains. Each entry merges the rows of one CDR3 protein and shows their most common DNA and genes. These V and J calls originate from TCRdb's pipeline instead of the authors' own analysis. This sample has around 150,000 distinct CDR3 sequences in its table, and 40% to 50% of those were observed once. The top ten clonotypes cover roughly 15% of the sample.

The V and J ends are trimmed by 8 bases and 0 bases, leaving 11 bases between them. The germline V gene encodes CDR1 ENHRY and CDR2 SYGVKD. The CDR3 holds 13 amino acids from the cysteine to the phenylalanine. The sequence is cut down to CDR3 DNA, 39 bases in frame from base 1. The data are from a study of CD8 T cells in ankylosing spondylitis listed by TCRdb under 2017. Concerning the study at large: T cell receptor beta repertoires were profiled in healthy donors and ankylosing spondylitis patients so that disease-linked TCR variants could be found. The full study cohort comprised 20 to 25 ankylosing spondylitis patients and approximately 100 healthy donors. Samples of peripheral blood were taken, and for ankylosing spondylitis patients, synovial fluid was collected as well. The investigation overall reported the following: The disease-linked clones were reported as significantly enriched in matched synovial fluid samples from ankylosing spondylitis patients. In peripheral blood, the disease-linked clones were found at relatively low frequencies and had a CD8+ phenotype. Blood from ankylosing spondylitis patients appeared to be characterized by a TCR beta motif made up of under ten highly homologous amino acid variants. Some motif variants were previously reported in synovial fluid and blood of reactive arthritis patients, suggesting common disease-initiation mechanisms.

Synovial fluid samples and blood samples obtained from the same ankylosing spondylitis patients were matched. Sequenced material: synovial fluid, either unsorted or a sorted T cell fraction (not recorded which). The TCR was taken from a male donor with ankylosing spondylitis. This chain is built from TRBV10-3 and TRBJ2-7, with no reliable assignment of the D segment. The CDR3 corresponds to CAIAPDGSYEQYF. The nucleotide sequence reads TGTGCCATCGCCCCGGACGGCTCCTACGAGCAGTACTTC.